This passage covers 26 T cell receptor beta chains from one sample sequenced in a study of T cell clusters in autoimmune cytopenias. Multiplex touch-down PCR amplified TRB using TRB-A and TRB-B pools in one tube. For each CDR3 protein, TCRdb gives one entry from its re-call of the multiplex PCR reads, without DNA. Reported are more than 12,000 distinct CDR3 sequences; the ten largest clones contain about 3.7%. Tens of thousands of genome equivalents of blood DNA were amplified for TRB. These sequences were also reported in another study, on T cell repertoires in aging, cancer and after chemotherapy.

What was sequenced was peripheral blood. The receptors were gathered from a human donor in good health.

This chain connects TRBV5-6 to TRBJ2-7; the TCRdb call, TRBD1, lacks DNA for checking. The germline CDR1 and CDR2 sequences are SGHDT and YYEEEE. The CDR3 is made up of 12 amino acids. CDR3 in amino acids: CASSPTPGEQYF.

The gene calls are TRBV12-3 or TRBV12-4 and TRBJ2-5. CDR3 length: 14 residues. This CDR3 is CASSPYSEWETQYF.

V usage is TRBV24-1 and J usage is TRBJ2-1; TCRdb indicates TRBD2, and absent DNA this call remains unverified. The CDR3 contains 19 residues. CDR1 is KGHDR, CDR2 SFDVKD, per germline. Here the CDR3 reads CATSAVGLAEVGGYNEQFF.

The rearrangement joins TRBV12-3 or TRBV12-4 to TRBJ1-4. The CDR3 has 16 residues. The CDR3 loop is CASRPRDFATNEKLFF.

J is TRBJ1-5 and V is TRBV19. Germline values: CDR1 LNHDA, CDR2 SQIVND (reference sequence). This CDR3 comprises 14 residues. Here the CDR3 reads CASKFSGINQPQHF.

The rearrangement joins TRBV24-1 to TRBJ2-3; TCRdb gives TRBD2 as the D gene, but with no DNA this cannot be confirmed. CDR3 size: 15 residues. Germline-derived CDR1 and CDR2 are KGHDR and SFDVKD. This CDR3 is CATSVLAGGADTQYF.

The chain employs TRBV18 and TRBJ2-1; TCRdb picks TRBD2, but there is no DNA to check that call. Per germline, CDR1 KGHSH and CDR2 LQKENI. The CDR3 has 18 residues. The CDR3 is CASSPSRHGGGRAAEQFF.

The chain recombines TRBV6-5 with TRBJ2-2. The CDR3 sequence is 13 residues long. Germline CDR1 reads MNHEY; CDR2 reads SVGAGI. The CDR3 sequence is CASTSANTGELFF.

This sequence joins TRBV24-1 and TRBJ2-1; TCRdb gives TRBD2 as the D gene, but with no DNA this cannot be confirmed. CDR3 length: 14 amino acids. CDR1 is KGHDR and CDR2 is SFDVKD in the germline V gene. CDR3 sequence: CATSDSGTSHEQFF.

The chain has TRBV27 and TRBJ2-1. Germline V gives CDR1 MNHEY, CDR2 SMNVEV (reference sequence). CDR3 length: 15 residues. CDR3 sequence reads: CASSSSGRAYNEQFF.

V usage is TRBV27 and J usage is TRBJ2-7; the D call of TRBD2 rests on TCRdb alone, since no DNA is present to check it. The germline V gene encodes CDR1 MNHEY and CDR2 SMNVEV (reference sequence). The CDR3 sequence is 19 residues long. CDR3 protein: CASSDKVRSTGGWDYEQYF.

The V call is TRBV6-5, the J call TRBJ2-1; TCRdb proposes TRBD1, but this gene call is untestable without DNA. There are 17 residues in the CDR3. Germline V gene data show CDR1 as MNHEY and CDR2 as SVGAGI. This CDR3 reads CASRGQGAKTSGTEQFF.

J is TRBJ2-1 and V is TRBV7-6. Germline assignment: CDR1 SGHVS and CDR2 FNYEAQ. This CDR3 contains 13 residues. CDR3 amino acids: CASSLATVNEQFF.

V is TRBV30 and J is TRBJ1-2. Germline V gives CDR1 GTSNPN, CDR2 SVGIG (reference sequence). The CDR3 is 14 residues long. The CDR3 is CAWSVLQSAYGYTF.

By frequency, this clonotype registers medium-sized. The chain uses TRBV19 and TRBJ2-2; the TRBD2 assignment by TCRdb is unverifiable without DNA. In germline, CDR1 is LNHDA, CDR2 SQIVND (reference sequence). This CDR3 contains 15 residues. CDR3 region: CARRRRTLDTGELFF.

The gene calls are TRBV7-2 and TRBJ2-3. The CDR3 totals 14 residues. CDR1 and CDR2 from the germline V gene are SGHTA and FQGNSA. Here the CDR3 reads CASSKGLTQGTQYF. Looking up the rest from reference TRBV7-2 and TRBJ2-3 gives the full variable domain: GAGVSQSPSNKVTEKGKDVELRCDPISGHTALYWYRQSLGQGLEFLIYFQGNSAPDKSGLPSDRFSAERTGGSVSTLTIQRTQQEDSAVYLCASSKGLTQGTQYFGPGTRLTVL.

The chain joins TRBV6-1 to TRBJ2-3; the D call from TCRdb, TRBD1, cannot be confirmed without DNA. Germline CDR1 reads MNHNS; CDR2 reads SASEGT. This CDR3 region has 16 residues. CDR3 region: CASSEARWDGHDTQYF.

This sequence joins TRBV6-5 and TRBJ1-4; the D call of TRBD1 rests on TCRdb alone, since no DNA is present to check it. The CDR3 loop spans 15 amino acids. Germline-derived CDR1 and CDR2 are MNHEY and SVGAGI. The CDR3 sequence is CASSYSTGDNEKLFF.

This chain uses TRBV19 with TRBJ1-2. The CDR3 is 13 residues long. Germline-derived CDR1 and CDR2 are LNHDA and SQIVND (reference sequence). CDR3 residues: CASSLADRLGYTF.

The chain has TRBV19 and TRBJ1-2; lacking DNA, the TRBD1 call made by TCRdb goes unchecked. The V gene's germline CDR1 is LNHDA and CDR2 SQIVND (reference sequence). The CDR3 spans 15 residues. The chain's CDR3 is CASTEIWDTNYGYTF.

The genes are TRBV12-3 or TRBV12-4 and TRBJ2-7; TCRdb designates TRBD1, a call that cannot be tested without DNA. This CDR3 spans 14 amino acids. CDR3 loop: CASSTTGYSYEQYF.

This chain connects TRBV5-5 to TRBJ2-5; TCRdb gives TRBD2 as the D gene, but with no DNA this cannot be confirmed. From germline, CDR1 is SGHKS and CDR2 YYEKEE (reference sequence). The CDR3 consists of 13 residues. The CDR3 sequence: CASRWEGGETQYF.

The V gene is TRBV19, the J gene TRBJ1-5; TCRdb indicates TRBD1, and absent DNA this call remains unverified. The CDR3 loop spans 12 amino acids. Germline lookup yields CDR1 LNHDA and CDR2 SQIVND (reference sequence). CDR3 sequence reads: CASRTPYQPQHF.

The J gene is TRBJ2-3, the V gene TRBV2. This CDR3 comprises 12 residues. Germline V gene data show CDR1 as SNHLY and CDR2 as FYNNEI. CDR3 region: CASSESTDTQYF.

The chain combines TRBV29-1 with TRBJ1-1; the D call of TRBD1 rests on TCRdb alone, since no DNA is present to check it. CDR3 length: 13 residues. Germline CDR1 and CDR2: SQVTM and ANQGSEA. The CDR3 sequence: CSAYNRGGTEAFF.

The CDR3 here is CASSPDRARLYEQYF. The rearrangement uses TRBV6-5 and TRBJ2-7; the D call of TRBD1 rests on TCRdb alone, since no DNA is present to check it. Germline CDR1 and CDR2: MNHEY and SVGAGI. This CDR3 contains 15 residues.